The clone carrying this T cell receptor (beta chain) was observed a few times. What it recognizes is unknown. CDR3 length: 14 residues. Germline loops: CDR1 SGDLS, CDR2 YYNGEE. V was trimmed by 2 bases and J by 2 bases, leaving 7 bases between them. The template used for profiling TCR beta VDJ and CDR3 was genomic DNA. MiXCR, run by TCRdb on the reads, gives a single entry per CDR3 protein. The table lists 220,000 or so distinct CDR3 sequences, around three fifths of them singletons. These data are taken from a study of CD8+CD57+ T cells in acquired aplastic anemia. Study information: Mean yield of DNA from sorted CD4+ and CD8+ cells was 3 to 3.5 ug. Whole-study results and caveats: Patients and controls shared 25 to 30 CD8+ CDR3 sequences, which appeared highly expressed in patients and within their immunodominant clones.

Patients chosen for sequencing had CD8+CD57+ cells that had expanded, as shown by flow cytometry. Blood sampling was performed on the patients, and none of them had received therapy by then. V usage is TRBV9 and J usage is TRBJ2-2; D gene unclear. Material: sorted CD4+, CD8+, or CD8+CD57+ T cells (not recorded which) from PBMCs. The TCR originated in a human donor with aplastic anemia. CDR3 protein: CASSVTSNTGELFF. CDR3 bases: TGTGCCAGCAGCGTTACCAGCAACACCGGGGAGCTGTTTTTT.